This T cell receptor beta chain was recorded in a study of T cells in Graves' hyperthyroidism and ophthalmopathy. What was amplified from RNA transcripts were TCR beta CDR3 regions. With the HTBI primer set, the TCR CDR3 went through a first round of RT-PCR. TCRdb re-derived calls from the multiplex PCR reads in MiXCR, one entry per CDR3 protein. The table records under 800,000 distinct CDR3 sequences, 14% of them present only once. The CDR3 length is 18 residues. J gave up 11 bases and V 7 bases, and 20 bases lay outside the gene matches. Germline-derived CDR1 and CDR2 are MNHNS and SASEGT. This clonotype has a handful of counts.

The chain employs TRBV6-1 and TRBJ2-1; 13 positions agree with TRBD2. Sequencing input: blood. The source of this sequence is a woman aged 18-29 years with Graves' hyperthyroidism. The CDR3 loop reads CASKQTGPGLAGPMKQFF. Written as DNA, the CDR3 is TGTGCCAGCAAGCAGACAGGCCCGGGACTAGCGGGACCAATGAAGCAGTTCTTC.